This TCR beta chain came from a study of T cells in Graves' hyperthyroidism and ophthalmopathy. Findings of the study overall: Ophthalmopathy, as predicted by the model, came a median 6.5 months after the prediction. Most thyroid clonotypes that were expanded above 0.001 also turned up in blood.

Authors of the study amplified TCR beta CDR3 regions from RNA transcripts. Using the HTBI primer set, a first-round RT-PCR was run on the TCR CDR3. TCRdb reprocessed the multiplex PCR reads via MiXCR and lists one record per CDR3 protein. The table has around 400,000 distinct CDR3 sequences, around 15% seen once. This clonotype was observed a handful of times. Its target is not known. The CDR3 spans 15 residues. Per germline, CDR1 MGHRA and CDR2 YSYEKL. Trimming stripped 1 base from V and 0 bases from J, with 9 bases between. Subjects with ophthalmopathy showed a Clinical Activity Score no lower than 3, a NOSPECS grade no lower than 4, and a duration shorter than 3 months.

The sample taken for sequencing was blood. This rearrangement joins TRBV4-1 to TRBJ1-1; D gene ambiguous. This sequence originates from a woman in her sixties or seventies with Graves' ophthalmopathy. CDR3 sequence: CASSQGKEVNTEAFF. The CDR3 DNA sequence: TGCGCCAGCAGCCAAGGAAAGGAAGTGAACACTGAAGCTTTCTTT.